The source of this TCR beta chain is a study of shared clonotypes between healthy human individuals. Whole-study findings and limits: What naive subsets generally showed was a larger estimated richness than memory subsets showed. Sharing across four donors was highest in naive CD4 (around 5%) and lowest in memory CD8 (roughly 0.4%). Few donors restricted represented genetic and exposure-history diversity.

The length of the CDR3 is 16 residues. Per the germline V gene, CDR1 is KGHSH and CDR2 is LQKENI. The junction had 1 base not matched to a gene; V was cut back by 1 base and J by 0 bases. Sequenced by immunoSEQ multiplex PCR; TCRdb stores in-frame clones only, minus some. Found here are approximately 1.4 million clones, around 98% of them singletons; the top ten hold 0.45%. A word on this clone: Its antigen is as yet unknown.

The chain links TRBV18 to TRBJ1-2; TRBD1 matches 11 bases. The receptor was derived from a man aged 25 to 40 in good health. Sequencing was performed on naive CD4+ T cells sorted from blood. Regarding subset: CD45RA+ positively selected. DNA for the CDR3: TGTGCCAGCTCACCACGGGACAGGGGGACTAACTATGGCTACACCTTC. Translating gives CASSPRDRGTNYGYTF.